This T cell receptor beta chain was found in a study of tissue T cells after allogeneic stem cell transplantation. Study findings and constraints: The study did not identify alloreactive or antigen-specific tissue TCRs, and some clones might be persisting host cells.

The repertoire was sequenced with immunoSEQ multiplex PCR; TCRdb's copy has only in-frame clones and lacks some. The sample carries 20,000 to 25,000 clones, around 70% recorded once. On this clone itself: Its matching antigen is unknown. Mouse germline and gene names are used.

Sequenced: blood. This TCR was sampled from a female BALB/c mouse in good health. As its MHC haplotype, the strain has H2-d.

CDR3 loop: CTCSARGQGNQAPLF. The sequenced part of the CDR3 DNA is TGCACCTGCAGTGCGCGGGGACAGGGGAACCAGGCTCCGCTT. The rearrangement links TRBV1 to TRBJ1-5; 10 bases align to TRBD1. The read terminates 1 residue ahead of where the CDR3 ends, so the germline J gene completes it. Germline assignment: CDR1 NSQYPW and CDR2 LRSPGD (reference sequence). With V trimmed by 3 bases and J by 4 bases, 3 bases remained unmatched. The CDR3 consists of 15 residues.